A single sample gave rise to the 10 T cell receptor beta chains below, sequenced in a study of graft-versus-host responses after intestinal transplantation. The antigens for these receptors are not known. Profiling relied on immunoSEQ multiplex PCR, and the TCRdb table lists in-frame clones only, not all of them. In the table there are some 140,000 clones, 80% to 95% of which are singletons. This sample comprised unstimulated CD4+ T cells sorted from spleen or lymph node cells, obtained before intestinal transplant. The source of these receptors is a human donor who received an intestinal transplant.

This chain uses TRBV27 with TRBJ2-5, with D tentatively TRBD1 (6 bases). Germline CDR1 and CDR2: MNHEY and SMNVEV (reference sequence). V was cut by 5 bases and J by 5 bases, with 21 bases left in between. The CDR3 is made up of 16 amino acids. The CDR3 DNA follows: TGTGCCAGCAGTCCCCTCGGGACAAATGGGGGTGAGACCCAGTACTTC. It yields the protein CASSPLGTNGGETQYF.

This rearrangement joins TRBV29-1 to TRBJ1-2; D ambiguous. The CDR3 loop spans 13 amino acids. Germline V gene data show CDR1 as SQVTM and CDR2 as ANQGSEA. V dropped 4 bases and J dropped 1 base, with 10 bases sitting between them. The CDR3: CSVGRDGNYGYTF. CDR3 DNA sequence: TGCAGCGTTGGTAGAGACGGTAACTATGGCTACACCTTC. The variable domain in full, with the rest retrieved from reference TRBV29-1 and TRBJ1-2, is SAVISQKPSRDICQRGTSLTIQCQVDSQVTMMFWYRQQPGQSLTLIATANQGSEATYESGFVIDKFPISRPNLTFSTLTVSNMSPEDSSIYLCSVGRDGNYGYTFGSGTRLTVV.

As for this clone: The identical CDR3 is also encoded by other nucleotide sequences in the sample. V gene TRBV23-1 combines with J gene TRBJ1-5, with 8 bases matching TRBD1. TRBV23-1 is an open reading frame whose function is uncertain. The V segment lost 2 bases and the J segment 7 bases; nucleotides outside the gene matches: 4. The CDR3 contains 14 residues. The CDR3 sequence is CASSQGQGWQPQHF. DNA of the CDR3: TGCGCCAGCAGTCAAGGACAGGGTTGGCAGCCCCAGCATTTT.

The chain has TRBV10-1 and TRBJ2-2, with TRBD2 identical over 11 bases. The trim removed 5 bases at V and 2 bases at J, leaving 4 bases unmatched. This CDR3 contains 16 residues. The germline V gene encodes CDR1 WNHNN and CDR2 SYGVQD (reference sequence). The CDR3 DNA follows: TGCGCCAGCAGTAGGACTAGCGGGCTAAACACCGGGGAGCTGTTTTTT. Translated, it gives CASSRTSGLNTGELFF.

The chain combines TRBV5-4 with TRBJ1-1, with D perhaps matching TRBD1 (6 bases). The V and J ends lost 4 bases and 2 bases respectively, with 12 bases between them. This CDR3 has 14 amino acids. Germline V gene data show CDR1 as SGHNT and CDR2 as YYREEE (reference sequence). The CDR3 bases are TGTGCCAGCAGCCCGACGACAGGTAACACTGAAGCTTTCTTT. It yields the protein CASSPTTGNTEAFF.

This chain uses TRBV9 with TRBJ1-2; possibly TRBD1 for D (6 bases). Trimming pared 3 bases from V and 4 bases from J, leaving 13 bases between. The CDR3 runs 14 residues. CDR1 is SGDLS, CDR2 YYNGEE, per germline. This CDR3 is CASSEQGQSYGYTF. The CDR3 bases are TGTGCCAGCAGCGAACAGGGTCAGAGCTATGGCTACACCTTC.

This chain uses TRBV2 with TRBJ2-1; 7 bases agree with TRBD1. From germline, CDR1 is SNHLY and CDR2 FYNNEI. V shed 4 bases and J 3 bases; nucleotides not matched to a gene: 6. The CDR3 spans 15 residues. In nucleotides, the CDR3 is TGTGCCAGCAGTGCAGGGGGTGAAGGCTACAATGAGCAGTTCTTC. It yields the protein CASSAGGEGYNEQFF.

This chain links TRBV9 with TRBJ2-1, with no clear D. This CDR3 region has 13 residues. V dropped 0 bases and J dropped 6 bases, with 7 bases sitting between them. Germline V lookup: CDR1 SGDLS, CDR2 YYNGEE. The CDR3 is CASSVATTNEQFF. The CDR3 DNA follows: TGTGCCAGCAGCGTAGCGACCACCAATGAGCAGTTCTTC. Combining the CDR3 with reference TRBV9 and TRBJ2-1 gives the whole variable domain DSGVTQTPKHLITATGQRVTLRCSPRSGDLSVYWYQQSLDQGLQFLIQYYNGEERAKGNILERFSAQQFPDLHSELNLSSLELGDSALYFCASSVATTNEQFFGPGTRLTVL.

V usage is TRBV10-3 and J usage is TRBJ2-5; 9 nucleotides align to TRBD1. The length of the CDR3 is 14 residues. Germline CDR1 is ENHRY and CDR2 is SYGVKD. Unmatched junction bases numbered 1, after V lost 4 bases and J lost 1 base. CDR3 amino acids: CAISGGQGQETQYF. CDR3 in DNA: TGTGCCATCAGTGGGGGACAGGGCCAAGAGACCCAGTACTTC.

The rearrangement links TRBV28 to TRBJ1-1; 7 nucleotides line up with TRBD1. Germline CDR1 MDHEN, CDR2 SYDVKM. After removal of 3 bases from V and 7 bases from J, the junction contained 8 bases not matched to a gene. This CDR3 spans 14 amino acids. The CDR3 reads CASSFLTGRGEAFF. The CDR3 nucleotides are TGTGCCAGCAGTTTCCTGACAGGGCGGGGTGAAGCTTTCTTT. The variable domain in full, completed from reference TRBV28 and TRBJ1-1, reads DVKVTQSSRYLVKRTGEKVFLECVQDMDHENMFWYRQDPGLGLRLIYFSYDVKMKEKGDIPEGYSVSREKKERFSLILESASTNQTSMYLCASSFLTGRGEAFFGQGTRLTVV.